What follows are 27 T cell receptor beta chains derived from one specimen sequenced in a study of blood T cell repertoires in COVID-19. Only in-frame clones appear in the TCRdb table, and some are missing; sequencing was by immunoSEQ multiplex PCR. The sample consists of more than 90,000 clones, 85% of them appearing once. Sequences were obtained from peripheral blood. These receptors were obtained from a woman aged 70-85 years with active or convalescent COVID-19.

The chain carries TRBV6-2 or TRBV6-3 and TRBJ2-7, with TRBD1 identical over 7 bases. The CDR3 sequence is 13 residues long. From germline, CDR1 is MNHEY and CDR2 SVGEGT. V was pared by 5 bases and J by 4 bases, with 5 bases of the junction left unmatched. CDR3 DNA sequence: TGTGCCAGCAGTCGGAGACAGGGTTACGAGCAGTACTTC. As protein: CASSRRQGYEQYF.

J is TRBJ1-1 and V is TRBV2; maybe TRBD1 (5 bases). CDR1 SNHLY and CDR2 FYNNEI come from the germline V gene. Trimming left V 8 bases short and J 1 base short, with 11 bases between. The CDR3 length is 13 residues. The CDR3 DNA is TGTGCCAGCTCGACAGACCAGAACACTGAAGCTTTCTTT. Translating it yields CASSTDQNTEAFF.

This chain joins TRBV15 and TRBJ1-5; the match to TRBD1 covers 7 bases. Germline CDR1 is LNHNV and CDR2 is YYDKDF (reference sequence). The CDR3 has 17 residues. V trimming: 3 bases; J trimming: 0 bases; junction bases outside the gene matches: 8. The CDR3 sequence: CATSSRQGQFSNQPQHF. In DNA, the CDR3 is TGTGCCACCAGCAGCCGCCAGGGACAGTTTAGCAATCAGCCCCAGCATTTT.

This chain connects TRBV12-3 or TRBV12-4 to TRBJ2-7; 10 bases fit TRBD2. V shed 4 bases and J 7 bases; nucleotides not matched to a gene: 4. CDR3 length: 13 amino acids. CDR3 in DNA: TGTGCCAGCAGTTCGCAGCGGGAGGGGGAGCAGTACTTC. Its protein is CASSSQREGEQYF.

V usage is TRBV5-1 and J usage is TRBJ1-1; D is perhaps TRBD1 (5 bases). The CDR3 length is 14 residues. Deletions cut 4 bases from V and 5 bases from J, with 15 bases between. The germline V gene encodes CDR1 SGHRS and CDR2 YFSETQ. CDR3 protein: CASSLVGGVTEAFF. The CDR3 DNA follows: TGCGCCAGCAGCCTGGTCGGGGGGGTGACTGAAGCTTTCTTT. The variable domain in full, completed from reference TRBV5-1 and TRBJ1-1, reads KAGVTQTPRYLIKTRGQQVTLSCSPISGHRSVSWYQQTPGQGLQFLFEYFSETQRNKGNFPGRFSGRQFSNSRSEMNVSTLELGDSALYLCASSLVGGVTEAFFGQGTRLTVV.

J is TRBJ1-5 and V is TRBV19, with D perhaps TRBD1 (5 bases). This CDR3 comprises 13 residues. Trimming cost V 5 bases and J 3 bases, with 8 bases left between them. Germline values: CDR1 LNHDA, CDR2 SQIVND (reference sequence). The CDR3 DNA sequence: TGTGCCAGTAGTGAACAGGACAATCAGCCCCAGCATTTT. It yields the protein CASSEQDNQPQHF. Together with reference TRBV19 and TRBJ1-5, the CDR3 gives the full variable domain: DGGITQSPKYLFRKEGQNVTLSCEQNLNHDAMYWYRQDPGQGLRLIYYSQIVNDFQKGDIAEGYSVSREKKESFPLTVTSAQKNPTAFYLCASSEQDNQPQHFGDGTRLSIL.

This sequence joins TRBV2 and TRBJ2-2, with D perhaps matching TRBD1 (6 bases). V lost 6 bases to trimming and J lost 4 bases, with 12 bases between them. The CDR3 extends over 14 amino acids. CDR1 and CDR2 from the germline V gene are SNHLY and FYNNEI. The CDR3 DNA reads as TGTGCCAGCAGGGGCCTAGGGGGCACCGGGGAGCTGTTTTTT. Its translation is CASRGLGGTGELFF.

Written as DNA, the CDR3 is TGCGCCAGCAGCCCCAATGCGGGAGCCCTCTTCTATGGCTACACCTTC. Its translation: CASSPNAGALFYGYTF. V gene TRBV5-1 combines with J gene TRBJ1-2; unclear D gene. Trimming removed 4 bases at V and 4 bases at J, with 20 bases between. This CDR3 is built from 16 residues. CDR1 and CDR2 (germline): SGHRS, YFSETQ.

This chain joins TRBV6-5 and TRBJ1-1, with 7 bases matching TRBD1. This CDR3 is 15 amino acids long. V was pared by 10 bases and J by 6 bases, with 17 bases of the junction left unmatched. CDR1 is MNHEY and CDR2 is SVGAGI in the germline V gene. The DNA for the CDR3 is TGTGCCACGCATAATACTCACAGGGGTAGAGCTGAAGCTTTCTTT. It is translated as CATHNTHRGRAEAFF.

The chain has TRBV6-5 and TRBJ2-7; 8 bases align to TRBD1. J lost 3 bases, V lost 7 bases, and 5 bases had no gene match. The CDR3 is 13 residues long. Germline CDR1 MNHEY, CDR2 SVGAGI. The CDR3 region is CASTRDRIYEQYF. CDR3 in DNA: TGTGCCAGCACTCGGGACAGGATCTACGAGCAGTACTTC.

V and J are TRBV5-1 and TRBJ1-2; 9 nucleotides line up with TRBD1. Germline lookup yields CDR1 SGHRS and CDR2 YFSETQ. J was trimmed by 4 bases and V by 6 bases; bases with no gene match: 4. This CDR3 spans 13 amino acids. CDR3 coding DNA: TGCGCCAGCAAGACAGGGGGTGGCTATGGCTACACCTTC. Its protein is CASKTGGGYGYTF.

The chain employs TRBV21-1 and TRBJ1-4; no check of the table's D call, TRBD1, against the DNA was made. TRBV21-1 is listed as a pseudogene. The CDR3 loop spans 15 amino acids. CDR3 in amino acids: CASAQRAGVKQKLFF. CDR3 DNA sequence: TGTGCCAGCGCTCAAAGAGCAGGGGTGAAGCAAAAACTGTTTTTT.

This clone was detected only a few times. The CDR3 reads CASSLVTSGRAGETQYF. CDR3 in DNA: TGCGCCAGCAGCTTGGTGACTAGCGGGAGGGCCGGGGAGACCCAGTACTTC. The rearrangement links TRBV5-1 to TRBJ2-5, with 14 bases matching TRBD2. Germline-derived CDR1 and CDR2 are SGHRS and YFSETQ. The junction had 6 bases not matched to a gene; V was cut back by 0 bases and J by 5 bases. The CDR3 runs to 17 residues.

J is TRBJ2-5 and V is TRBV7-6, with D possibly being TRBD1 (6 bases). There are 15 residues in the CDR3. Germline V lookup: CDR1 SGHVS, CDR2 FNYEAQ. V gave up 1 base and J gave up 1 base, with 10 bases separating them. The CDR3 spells CASSLGTAVQETQYF. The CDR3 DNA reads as TGTGCCAGCAGCTTAGGGACAGCCGTCCAAGAGACCCAGTACTTC.

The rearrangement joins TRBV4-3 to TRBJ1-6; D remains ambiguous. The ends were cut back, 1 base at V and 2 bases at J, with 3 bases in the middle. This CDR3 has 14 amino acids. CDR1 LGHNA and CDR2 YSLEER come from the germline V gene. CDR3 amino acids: CASSQAAYNSPLHF. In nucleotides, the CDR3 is TGCGCCAGCAGCCAAGCAGCCTATAATTCACCCCTCCACTTT.

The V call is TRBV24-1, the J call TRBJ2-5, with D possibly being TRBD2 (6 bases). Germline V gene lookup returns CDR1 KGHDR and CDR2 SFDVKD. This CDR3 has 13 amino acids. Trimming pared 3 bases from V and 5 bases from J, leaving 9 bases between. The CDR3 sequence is CATSDGGTETQYF. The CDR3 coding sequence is TGTGCCACCAGTGATGGTGGGACTGAGACCCAGTACTTC.

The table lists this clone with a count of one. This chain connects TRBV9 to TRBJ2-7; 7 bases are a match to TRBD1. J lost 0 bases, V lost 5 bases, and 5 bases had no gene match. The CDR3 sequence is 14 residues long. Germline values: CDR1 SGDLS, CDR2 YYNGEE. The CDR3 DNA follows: TGTGCCAGCAGTACAGGGGCCTTCTCCTACGAGCAGTACTTC. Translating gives CASSTGAFSYEQYF. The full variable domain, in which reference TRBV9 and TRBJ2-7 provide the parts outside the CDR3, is DSGVTQTPKHLITATGQRVTLRCSPRSGDLSVYWYQQSLDQGLQFLIQYYNGEERAKGNILERFSAQQFPDLHSELNLSSLELGDSALYFCASSTGAFSYEQYFGPGTRLTVT.

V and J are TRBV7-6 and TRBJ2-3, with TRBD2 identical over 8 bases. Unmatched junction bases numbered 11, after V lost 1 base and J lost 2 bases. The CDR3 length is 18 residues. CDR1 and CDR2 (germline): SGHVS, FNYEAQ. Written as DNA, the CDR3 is TGTGCCAGCAGCTTAGGGGTTAGCGGGACTTTTCACACAGATACGCAGTATTTT. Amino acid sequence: CASSLGVSGTFHTDTQYF. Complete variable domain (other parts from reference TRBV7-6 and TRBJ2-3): GAGVSQSPRYKVTKRGQDVALRCDPISGHVSLYWYRQALGQGPEFLTYFNYEAQQDKSGLPNDRFSAERPEGSISTLTIQRTEQRDSAMYRCASSLGVSGTFHTDTQYFGPGTRLTVL.

CDR3 coding DNA: TGCGCCAGCAGCTCCCGGCCCGCAGGGGGCAGGGGGGATGGCTACACCTTC. Protein: CASSSRPAGGRGDGYTF. This chain joins TRBV5-1 and TRBJ1-2, with 8 bases lining up with TRBD1. Germline V CDR1 and CDR2: SGHRS, YFSETQ. V trimming: 3 bases; J trimming: 6 bases; junction bases outside the gene matches: 16. The length of the CDR3 is 17 residues.

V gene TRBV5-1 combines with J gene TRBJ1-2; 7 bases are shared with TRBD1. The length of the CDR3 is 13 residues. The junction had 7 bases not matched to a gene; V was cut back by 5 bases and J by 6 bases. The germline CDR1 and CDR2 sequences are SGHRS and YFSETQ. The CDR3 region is CASRIDRDHGYTF. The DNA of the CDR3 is TGCGCCAGCAGAATCGACAGGGACCATGGCTACACCTTC.

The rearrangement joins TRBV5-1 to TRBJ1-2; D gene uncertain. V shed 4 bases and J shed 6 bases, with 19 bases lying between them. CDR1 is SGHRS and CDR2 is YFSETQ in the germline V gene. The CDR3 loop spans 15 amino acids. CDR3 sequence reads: CASSPKGGWVDGYTF. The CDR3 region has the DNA TGCGCCAGCAGCCCAAAAGGAGGTTGGGTAGATGGCTACACCTTC. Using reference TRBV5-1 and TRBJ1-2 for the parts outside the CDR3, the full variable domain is KAGVTQTPRYLIKTRGQQVTLSCSPISGHRSVSWYQQTPGQGLQFLFEYFSETQRNKGNFPGRFSGRQFSNSRSEMNVSTLELGDSALYLCASSPKGGWVDGYTFGSGTRLTVV.

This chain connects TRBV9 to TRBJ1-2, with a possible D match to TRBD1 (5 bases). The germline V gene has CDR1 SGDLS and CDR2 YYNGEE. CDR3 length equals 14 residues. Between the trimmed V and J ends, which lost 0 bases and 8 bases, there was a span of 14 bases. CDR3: CASSVGQGGTGYTF. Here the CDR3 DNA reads TGTGCCAGCAGCGTAGGGCAGGGAGGGACGGGCTACACCTTC.

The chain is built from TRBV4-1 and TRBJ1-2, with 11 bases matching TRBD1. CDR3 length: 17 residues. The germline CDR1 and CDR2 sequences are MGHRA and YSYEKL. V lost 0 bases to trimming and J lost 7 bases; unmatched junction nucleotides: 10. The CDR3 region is CASSQDSPGQGAFGYTF. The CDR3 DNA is TGCGCCAGCAGCCAAGATTCCCCCGGACAGGGGGCATTTGGCTACACCTTC.

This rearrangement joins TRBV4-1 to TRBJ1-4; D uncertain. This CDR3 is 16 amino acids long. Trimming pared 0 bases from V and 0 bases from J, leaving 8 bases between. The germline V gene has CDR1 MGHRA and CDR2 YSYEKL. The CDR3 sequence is CASSQERFATNEKLFF. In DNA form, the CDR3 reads TGCGCCAGCAGCCAAGAACGGTTTGCAACTAATGAAAAACTGTTTTTT.

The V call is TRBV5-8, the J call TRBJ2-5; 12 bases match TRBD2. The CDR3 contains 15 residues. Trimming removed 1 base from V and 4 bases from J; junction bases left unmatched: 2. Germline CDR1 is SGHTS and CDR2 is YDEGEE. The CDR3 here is CASSLMGLAGETQYF. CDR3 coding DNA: TGTGCCAGCAGCTTGATGGGACTAGCGGGAGAGACCCAGTACTTC.

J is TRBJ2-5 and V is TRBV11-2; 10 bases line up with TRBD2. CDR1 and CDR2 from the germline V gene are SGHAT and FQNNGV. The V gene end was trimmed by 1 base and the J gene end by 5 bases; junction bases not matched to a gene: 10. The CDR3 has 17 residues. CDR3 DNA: TGTGCCAGCAGCTTAGGTCTAGCGGGAGTAAGTGGGGAGACCCAGTACTTC. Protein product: CASSLGLAGVSGETQYF.

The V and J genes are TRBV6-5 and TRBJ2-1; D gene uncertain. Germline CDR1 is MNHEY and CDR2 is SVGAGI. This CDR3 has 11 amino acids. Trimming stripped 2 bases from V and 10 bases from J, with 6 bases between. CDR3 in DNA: TGTGCCAGCAGTTACCTGAGCGAGCAGTTCTTC. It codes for CASSYLSEQFF.